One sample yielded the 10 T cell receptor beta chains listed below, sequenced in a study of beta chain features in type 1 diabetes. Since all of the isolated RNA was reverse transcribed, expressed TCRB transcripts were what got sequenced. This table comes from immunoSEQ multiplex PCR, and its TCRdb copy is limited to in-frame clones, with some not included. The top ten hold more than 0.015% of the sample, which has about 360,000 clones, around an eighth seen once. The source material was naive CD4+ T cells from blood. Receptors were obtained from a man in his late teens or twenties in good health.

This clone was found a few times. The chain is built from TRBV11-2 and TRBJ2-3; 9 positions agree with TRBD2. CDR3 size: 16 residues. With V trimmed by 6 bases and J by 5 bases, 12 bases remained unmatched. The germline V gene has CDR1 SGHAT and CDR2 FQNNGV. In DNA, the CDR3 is TGTGCCAGCAGTTATACTATAGCGGGAGCGGGAGATACGCAGTATTTT. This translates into CASSYTIAGAGDTQYF.

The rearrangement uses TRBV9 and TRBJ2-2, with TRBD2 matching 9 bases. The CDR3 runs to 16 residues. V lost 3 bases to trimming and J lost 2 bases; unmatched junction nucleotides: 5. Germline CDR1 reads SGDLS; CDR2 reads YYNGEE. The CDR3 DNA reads TGTGCCAGCAGCGCAGAAGCGGGAGGCAACACCGGGGAGCTGTTTTTT. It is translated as CASSAEAGGNTGELFF.

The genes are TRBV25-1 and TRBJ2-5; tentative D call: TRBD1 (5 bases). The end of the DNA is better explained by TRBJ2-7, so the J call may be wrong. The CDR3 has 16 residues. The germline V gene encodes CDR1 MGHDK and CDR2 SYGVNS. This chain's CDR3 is CASSELGDRDSYEQYF. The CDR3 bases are TGTGCCAGCAGTGAGCTGGGCGACAGAGACTCCTACGAGCAGTACTTC.

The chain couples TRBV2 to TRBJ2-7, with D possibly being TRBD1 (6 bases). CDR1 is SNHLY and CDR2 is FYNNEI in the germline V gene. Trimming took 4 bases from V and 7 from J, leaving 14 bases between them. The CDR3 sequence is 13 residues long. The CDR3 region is CASSGVRGGEQYF. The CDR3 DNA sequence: TGTGCCAGCAGTGGGGTCAGGGGTGGAGAGCAGTACTTC.

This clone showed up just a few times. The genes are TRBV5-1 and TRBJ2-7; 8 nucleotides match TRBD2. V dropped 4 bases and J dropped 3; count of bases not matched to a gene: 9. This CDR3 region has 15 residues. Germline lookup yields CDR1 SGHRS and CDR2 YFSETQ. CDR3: CASSPGGPFGYEQYF. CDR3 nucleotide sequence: TGCGCCAGCAGCCCGGGAGGGCCGTTCGGCTACGAGCAGTACTTC.

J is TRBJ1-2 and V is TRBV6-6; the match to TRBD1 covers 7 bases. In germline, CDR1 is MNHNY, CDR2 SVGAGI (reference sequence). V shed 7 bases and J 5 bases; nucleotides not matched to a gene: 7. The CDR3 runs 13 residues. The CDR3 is CASKGRQGYGYTF. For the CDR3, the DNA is TGTGCCAGCAAGGGGAGACAGGGATATGGCTACACCTTC.

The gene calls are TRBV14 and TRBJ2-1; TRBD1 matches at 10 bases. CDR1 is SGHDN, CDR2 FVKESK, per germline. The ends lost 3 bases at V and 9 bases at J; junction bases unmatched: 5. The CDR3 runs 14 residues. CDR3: CASSHRQGAVEQFF. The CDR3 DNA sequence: TGTGCCAGCAGCCACCGACAGGGGGCGGTTGAGCAGTTCTTC.

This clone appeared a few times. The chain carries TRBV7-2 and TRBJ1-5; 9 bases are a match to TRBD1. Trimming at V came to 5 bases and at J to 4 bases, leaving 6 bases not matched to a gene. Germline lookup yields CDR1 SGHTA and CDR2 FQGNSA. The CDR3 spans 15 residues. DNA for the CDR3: TGTGCCAGCAGCGCGGACAGGGGTTATAATCAGCCCCAGCATTTT. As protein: CASSADRGYNQPQHF.

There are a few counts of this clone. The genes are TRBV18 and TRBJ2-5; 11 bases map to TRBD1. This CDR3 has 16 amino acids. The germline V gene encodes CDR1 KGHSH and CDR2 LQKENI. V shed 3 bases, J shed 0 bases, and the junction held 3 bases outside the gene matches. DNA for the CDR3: TGTGCCAGCTCACCCGGACAGGGGGCGTACCAAGAGACCCAGTACTTC. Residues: CASSPGQGAYQETQYF.

The CDR3 DNA reads as TGTGCCAGCACTAGGGGGACAGCAAGCAATCAGCCCCAGCATTTT. Translation gives CASTRGTASNQPQHF. The rearrangement joins TRBV2 to TRBJ1-5; TRBD1 matches at 7 bases. This CDR3 has 15 residues. J gave up 1 base and V 7 bases, and 7 bases lay outside the gene matches. Germline lookup yields CDR1 SNHLY and CDR2 FYNNEI.